The present entry profiles one T cell receptor (beta chain) with its context. Germline trimming cut 5 bases from V and 5 bases from J; bases unmatched to any gene: 15. Germline V gene sequence: CDR1 SEHNR, CDR2 FQNEAQ (reference sequence). The length of the CDR3 is 17 residues. The entry originates in a study of T cell changes during pregnancy in multiple sclerosis. This table comes from immunoSEQ multiplex PCR, and its TCRdb copy is limited to in-frame clones, with some not included. The sample records 85,000 to 90,000 clones, about 93% being singletons. The V gene is TRBV7-9, the J gene TRBJ1-3, with TRBD1 matching 7 bases. Sequencing used peripheral blood, obtained after pregnancy. The TCR sequence derives from a female donor in good health, enrolled as a control in a pregnancy study. The CDR3 DNA reads TGTGCCAGCAGCGGAACAGGGGTTGGAAGTGGGCGAAACACCATATATTTT. Its translation: CASSGTGVGSGRNTIYF. Full variable domain (missing parts from reference TRBV7-9 and TRBJ1-3): DTGVSQNPRHKITKRGQNVTFRCDPISEHNRLYWYRQTLGQGPEFLTYFQNEAQLEKSRLLSDRFSAERPKGSFSTLEIQRTEQGDSAMYLCASSGTGVGSGRNTIYFGEGSWLTVV.